This T cell receptor beta chain was documented in a study of blood T cell repertoires in COVID-19. Across the whole study: COVID-19 samples from acute and convalescent phases originated in the United States, Italy and Spain.

Only in-frame clones appear in the TCRdb table, and some are missing; sequencing was by immunoSEQ multiplex PCR. The repertoire holds approximately 94,000 clones, with almost 80% as singletons. Germline lookup yields CDR1 LNHDA and CDR2 SQIVND (reference sequence). V dropped 7 bases and J dropped 0 bases, with 13 bases sitting between them. The CDR3 runs 16 residues. This receptor was taken from a woman in her sixties or seventies with acute or convalescent COVID-19. The J gene is TRBJ2-6, the V gene TRBV19, with D possibly TRBD1 on 7 matching bases. Sequenced input: peripheral blood. The CDR3 nucleotides read TGTGCCAGTACCCAGGGGGGCTACTCTGGGGCCAACGTCCTGACTTTC. This gives the protein CASTQGGYSGANVLTF.